The present T cell receptor (beta chain) was sequenced within a study of blood T cell repertoires in COVID-19. As processed by the authors: Reference gene primer amplification gave estimated nucleated cell counts. The table came from immunoSEQ multiplex PCR; TCRdb's copy has only in-frame clones and leaves some out. The DNA gave D and trimming, while V, J and clone size come from that table. This sample yields more than 200,000 clones, of which roughly 88% are seen a single time; approximately 0.7% belongs to the top ten. Germline CDR1 and CDR2: SGHVS and FQNEAQ. This CDR3 has 13 amino acids. V lost 3 bases and J lost 1, with 6 bases in between.

The gene calls are TRBV7-8 and TRBJ1-1, with D possibly being TRBD1 (5 bases). This clonotype originated in a human donor in a cohort sampled during active COVID-19. Specimen: peripheral blood. The CDR3 DNA sequence: TGTGCCAGCAGCTTCACAGGGAACACTGAAGCTTTCTTT. This encodes CASSFTGNTEAFF.